In its sample, the clone carrying this T cell receptor (beta chain) was seen a few times. The V gene lost 7 bases and the J gene lost 5 bases, with 14 bases spanning the gap. This CDR3 comprises 13 residues. This sample was included in a study of blood T cell repertoires in COVID-19. The overall study: Some COVID-19 samples were acute and others convalescent; all came from the United States, Italy and Spain. From T cells, B-cell-depleted T cells, or PBMCs came the material, which was cDNA or gDNA.

Authors' data handling: Estimated nucleated cell counts came from reference gene primer amplification. The data were produced by immunoSEQ multiplex PCR, yet TCRdb's version contains in-frame clones alone and is incomplete. D and trimming come from the DNA, and the V and J calls and clone size come from that table. The sample consists of fewer than 250,000 clones, about 86% of them appearing once. Specimen: peripheral blood. The chain recombines TRBV12-3 or TRBV12-4 with TRBJ1-2; TRBD1 is a possible D gene (5 bases). The sequence came from a man aged 45-60 years with active or convalescent COVID-19. CDR3 DNA sequence: TGTGCCAGCAAGGGGAATAGCCCATATGGCTACACCTTC. It is translated as CASKGNSPYGYTF.